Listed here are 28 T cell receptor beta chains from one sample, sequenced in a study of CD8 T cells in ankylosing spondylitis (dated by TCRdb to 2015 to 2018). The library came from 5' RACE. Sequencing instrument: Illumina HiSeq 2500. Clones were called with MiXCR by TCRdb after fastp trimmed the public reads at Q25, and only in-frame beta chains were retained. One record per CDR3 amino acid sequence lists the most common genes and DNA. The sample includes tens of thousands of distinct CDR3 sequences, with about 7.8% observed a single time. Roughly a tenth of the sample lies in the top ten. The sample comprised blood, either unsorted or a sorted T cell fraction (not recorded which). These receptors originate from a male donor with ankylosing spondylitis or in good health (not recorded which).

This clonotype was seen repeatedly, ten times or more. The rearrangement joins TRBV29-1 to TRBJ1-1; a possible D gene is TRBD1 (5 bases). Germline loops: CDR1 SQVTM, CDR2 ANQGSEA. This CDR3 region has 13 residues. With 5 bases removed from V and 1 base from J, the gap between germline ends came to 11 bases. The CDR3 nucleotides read TGCAGCGTTTCGGACGGGACGAACACTGAAGCTTTCTTT. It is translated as CSVSDGTNTEAFF.

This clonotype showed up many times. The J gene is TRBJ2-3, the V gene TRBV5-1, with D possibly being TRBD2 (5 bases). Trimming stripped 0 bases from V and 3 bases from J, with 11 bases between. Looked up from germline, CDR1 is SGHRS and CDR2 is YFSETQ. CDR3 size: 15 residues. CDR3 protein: CASSLEAAKTDTQYF. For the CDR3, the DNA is TGCGCCAGCAGCTTGGAAGCGGCAAAGACAGATACGCAGTATTTT.

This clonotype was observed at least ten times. DNA for the CDR3: TGCAGCGTTCCCGAATTTGGGGGGATTTCCTACAATGAGCAGTTCTTC. Residues: CSVPEFGGISYNEQFF. The rearrangement uses TRBV29-1 and TRBJ2-1; perhaps TRBD2 as D (6 bases). Germline V gene sequence: CDR1 SQVTM, CDR2 ANQGSEA. V shed 5 bases and J shed 1 base, with 18 bases lying between them. CDR3 size: 16 residues.

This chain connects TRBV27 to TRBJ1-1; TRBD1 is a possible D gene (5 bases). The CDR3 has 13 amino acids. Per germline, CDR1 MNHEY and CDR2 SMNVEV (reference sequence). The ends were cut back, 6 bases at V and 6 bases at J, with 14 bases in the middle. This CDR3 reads CASSLTGLAEAFF. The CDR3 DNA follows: TGTGCCAGCAGCCTGACGGGGCTGGCTGAAGCTTTCTTT.

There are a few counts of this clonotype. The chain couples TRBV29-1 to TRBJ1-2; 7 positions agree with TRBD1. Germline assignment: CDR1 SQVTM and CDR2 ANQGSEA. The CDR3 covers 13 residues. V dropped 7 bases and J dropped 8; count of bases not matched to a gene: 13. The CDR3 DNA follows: TGCAGCGCGGACAGGTCCCCTACATGGGGCTACACCTTC. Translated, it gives CSADRSPTWGYTF. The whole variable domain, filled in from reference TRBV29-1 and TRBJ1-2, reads SAVISQKPSRDICQRGTSLTIQCQVDSQVTMMFWYRQQPGQSLTLIATANQGSEATYESGFVIDKFPISRPNLTFSTLTVSNMSPEDSSIYLCSADRSPTWGYTFGSGTRLTVV.

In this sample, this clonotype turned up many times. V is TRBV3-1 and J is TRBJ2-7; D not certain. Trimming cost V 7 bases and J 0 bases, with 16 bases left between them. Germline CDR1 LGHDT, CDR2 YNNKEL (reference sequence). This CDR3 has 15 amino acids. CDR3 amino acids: CASTPMGGSSYEQYF. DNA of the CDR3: TGTGCCAGCACCCCCATGGGTGGATCCTCCTACGAGCAGTACTTC.

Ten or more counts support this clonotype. The CDR3 sequence: CASGGGAGANVLTF. CDR3 sequence (DNA): TGCGCCAGCGGAGGGGGTGCTGGGGCCAACGTCCTGACTTTC. This rearrangement joins TRBV5-1 to TRBJ2-6; D possibly uses TRBD1 or TRBD2 (6 bases each). The CDR3 loop spans 14 amino acids. The V and J ends lost 7 bases and 2 bases respectively, with 10 bases between them. Germline V gives CDR1 SGHRS, CDR2 YFSETQ.

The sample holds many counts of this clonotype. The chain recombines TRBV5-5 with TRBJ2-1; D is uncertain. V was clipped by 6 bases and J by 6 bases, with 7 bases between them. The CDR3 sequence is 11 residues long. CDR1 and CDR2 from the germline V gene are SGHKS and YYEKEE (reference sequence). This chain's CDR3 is CASTLGNEQFF. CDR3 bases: TGTGCCAGCACCCTCGGCAATGAGCAGTTCTTC.

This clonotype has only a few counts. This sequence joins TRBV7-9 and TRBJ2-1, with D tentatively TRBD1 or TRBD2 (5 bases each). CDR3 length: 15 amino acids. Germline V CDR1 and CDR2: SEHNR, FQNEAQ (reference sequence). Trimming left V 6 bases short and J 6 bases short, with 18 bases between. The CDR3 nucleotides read TGTGCCAGCAGATCGCCAGGGACGCTAGGCAATGAGCAGTTCTTC. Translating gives CASRSPGTLGNEQFF. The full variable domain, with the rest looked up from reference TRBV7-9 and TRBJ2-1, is DTGVSQNPRHKITKRGQNVTFRCDPISEHNRLYWYRQTLGQGPEFLTYFQNEAQLEKSRLLSDRFSAERPKGSFSTLEIQRTEQGDSAMYLCASRSPGTLGNEQFFGPGTRLTVL.

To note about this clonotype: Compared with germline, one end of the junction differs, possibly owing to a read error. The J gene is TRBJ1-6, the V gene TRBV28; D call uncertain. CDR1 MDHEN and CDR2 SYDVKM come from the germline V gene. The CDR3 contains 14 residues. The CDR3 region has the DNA TGTGCCAACAGTCCCGACGGTCCGAGTTCACCCCTCCACTTC. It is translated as CANSPDGPSSPLHF.

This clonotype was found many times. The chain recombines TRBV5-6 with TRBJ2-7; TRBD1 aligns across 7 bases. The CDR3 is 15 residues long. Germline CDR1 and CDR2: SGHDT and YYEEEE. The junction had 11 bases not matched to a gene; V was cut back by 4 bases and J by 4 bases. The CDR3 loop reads CASSKPQGMGYEQYF. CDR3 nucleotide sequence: TGTGCCAGCAGCAAGCCACAGGGGATGGGATACGAGCAGTACTTC.

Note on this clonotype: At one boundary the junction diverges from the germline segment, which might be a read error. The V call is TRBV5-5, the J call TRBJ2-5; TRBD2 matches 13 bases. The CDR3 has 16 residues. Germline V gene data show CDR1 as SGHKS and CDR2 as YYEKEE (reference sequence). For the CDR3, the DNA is TGCGCCATCAGCTTGCAACTAGCGGGAGGGGTAGAGACCCAGTACTTC. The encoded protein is CAISLQLAGGVETQYF.

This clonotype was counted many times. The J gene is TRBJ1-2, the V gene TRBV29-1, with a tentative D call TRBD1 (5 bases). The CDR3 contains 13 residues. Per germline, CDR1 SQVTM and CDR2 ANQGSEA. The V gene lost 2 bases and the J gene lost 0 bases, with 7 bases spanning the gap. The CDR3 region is CSVETGANYGYTF. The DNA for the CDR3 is TGCAGCGTTGAAACAGGAGCTAACTATGGCTACACCTTC.

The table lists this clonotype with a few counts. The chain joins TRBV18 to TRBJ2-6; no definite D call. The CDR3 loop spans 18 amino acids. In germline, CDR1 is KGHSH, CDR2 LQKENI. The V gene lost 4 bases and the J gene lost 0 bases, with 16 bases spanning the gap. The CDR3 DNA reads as TGTGCCAGCTCACAGAGTCCTCCAGGACGCTCTGGGGCCAACGTCCTGACTTTC. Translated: CASSQSPPGRSGANVLTF.

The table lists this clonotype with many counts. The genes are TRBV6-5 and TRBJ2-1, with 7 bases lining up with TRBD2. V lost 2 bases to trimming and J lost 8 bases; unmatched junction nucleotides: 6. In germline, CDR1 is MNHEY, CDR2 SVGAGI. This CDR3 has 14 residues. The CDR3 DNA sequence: TGTGCCAGCAGTTACGGGGGGGAGTGGGATGAGCAGTTCTTC. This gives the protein CASSYGGEWDEQFF.

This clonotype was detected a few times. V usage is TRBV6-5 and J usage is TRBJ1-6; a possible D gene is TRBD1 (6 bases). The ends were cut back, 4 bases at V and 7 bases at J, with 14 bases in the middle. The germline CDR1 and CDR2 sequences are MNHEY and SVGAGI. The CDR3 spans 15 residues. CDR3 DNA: TGTGCCAGCAGTTTTGGAGGACAGACGAATTCACCCCTCCACTTT. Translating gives CASSFGGQTNSPLHF.

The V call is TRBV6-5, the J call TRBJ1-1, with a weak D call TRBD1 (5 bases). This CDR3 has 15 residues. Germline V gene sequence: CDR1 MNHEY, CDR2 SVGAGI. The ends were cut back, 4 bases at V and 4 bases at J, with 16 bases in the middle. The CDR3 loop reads CASSWASGTGTEAFF. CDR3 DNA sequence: TGTGCCAGCAGTTGGGCCTCGGGAACAGGCACTGAAGCTTTCTTT.

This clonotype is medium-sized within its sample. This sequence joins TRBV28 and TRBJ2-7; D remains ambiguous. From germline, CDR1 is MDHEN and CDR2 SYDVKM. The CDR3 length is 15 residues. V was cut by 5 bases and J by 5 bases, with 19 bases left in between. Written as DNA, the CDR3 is TGTGCCAGCAGTACCCTAAGGAAGGGCGTCAACGAGCAGTACTTC. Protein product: CASSTLRKGVNEQYF. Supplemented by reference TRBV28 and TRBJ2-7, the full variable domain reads DVKVTQSSRYLVKRTGEKVFLECVQDMDHENMFWYRQDPGLGLRLIYFSYDVKMKEKGDIPEGYSVSREKKERFSLILESASTNQTSMYLCASSTLRKGVNEQYFGPGTRLTVT.

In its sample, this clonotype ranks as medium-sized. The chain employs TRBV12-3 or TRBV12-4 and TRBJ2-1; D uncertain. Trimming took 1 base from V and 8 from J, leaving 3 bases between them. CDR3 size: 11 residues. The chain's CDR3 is CASSLVDEQFF. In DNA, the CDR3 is TGTGCCAGCAGTTTAGTCGATGAGCAGTTCTTC.

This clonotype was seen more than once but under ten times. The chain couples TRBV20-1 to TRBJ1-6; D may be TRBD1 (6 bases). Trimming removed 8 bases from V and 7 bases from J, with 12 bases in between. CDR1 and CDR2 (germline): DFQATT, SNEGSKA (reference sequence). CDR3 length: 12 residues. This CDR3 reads CSLTGLNSPLHF. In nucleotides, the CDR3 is TGCAGTCTGACAGGCTTGAATTCACCCCTCCACTTT.

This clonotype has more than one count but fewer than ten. Written as DNA, the CDR3 is TGCGCCAGCAGCCTCCAGGGGACAGGGGATTCACCCCTCCACTTT. Protein sequence: CASSLQGTGDSPLHF. The genes are TRBV4-1 and TRBJ1-6, with 10 bases aligning to TRBD1. Germline V gene sequence: CDR1 MGHRA, CDR2 YSYEKL. The CDR3 totals 15 residues. The V and J ends lost 4 bases and 8 bases, in that order; junction bases with no gene match: 5.

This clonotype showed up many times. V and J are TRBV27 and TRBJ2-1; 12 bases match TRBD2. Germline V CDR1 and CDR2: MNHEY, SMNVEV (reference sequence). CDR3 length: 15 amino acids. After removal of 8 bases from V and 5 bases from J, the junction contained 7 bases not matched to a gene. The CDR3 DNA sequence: TGTGCCAGCCAAAAGCTAGCGGGAGGGCACAATGAGCAGTTCTTC. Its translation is CASQKLAGGHNEQFF.

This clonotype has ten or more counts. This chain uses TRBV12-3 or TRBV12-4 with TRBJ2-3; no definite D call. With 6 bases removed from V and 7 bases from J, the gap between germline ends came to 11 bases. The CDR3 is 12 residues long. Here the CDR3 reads CASSPGGNTQYF. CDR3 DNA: TGTGCCAGCAGCCCGGGTGGAAATACGCAGTATTTT.

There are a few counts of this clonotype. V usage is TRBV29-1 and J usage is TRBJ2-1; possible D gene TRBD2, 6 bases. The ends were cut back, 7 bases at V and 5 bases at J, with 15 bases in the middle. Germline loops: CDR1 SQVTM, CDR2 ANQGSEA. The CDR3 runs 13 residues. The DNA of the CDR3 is TGCAGCGCCCGACTAGATACCCACAATGAGCAGTTCTTC. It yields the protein CSARLDTHNEQFF.

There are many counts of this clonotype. The CDR3 DNA reads as TGTGCCACCAGTGACCAAGACAGTTCGAACACCGGGGAGCTGTTTTTT. This codes for CATSDQDSSNTGELFF. The gene calls are TRBV24-1 and TRBJ2-2, with D possibly being TRBD1 (5 bases). Germline assignment: CDR1 KGHDR and CDR2 SFDVKD. CDR3 length: 16 residues. Trimming removed 4 bases from V and 0 bases from J, with 11 bases in between.

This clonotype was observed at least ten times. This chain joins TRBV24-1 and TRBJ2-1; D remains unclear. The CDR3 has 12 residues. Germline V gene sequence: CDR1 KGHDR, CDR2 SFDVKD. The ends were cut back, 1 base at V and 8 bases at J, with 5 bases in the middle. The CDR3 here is CATSDFIHEQFF. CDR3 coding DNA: TGTGCCACCAGTGATTTTATCCATGAGCAGTTCTTC.

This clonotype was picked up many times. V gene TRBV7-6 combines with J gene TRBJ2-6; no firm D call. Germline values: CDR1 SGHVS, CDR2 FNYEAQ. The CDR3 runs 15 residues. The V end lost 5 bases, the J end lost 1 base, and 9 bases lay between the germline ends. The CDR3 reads CASSHGFSGANVLTF. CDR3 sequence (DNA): TGTGCCAGCAGCCACGGTTTTTCTGGGGCCAACGTCCTGACTTTC. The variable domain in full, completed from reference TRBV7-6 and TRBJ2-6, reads GAGVSQSPRYKVTKRGQDVALRCDPISGHVSLYWYRQALGQGPEFLTYFNYEAQQDKSGLPNDRFSAERPEGSISTLTIQRTEQRDSAMYRCASSHGFSGANVLTFGAGSRLTVL.

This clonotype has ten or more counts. Here the CDR3 DNA reads TGTGCCAGCTTGCCCCAGGGACAAACCTACGAGCAGTACTTC. It yields the protein CASLPQGQTYEQYF. This chain connects TRBV7-2 to TRBJ2-7, with D possibly being TRBD1 (6 bases). Germline CDR1 reads SGHTA; CDR2 reads FQGNSA. CDR3 size: 14 residues. Trimming stripped 8 bases from V and 2 bases from J, with 16 bases between. Variable domain in full (rest from reference TRBV7-2 and TRBJ2-7): GAGVSQSPSNKVTEKGKDVELRCDPISGHTALYWYRQSLGQGLEFLIYFQGNSAPDKSGLPSDRFSAERTGGSVSTLTIQRTQQEDSAVYLCASLPQGQTYEQYFGPGTRLTVT.